The 23 T cell receptor beta chains below were found in one sample sequenced in a study of blood T cell repertoires in COVID-19. Profiled with immunoSEQ multiplex PCR; TCRdb holds only in-frame clones, not every one. The table records around 65,000 clones, around 85% of them present only once. Source material: peripheral blood. These receptors came from a woman older than 75 with active or convalescent COVID-19.

This chain connects TRBV27 to TRBJ2-2, with D hard to call. In germline, CDR1 is MNHEY, CDR2 SMNVEV (reference sequence). Trimming removed 8 bases at V and 3 bases at J, with 13 bases between. This CDR3 is 14 amino acids long. CDR3 residues: CASRRSTYTGELFF. DNA for the CDR3: TGTGCCAGCCGCCGGTCCACTTACACCGGGGAGCTGTTTTTT.

The CDR3 nucleotides are TGTGCCAGCAGTTTTCGTCGGAGGAACACCATATATTTT. Its protein is CASSFRRRNTIYF. V usage is TRBV12-3 or TRBV12-4 and J usage is TRBJ1-3; D unresolved. The CDR3 contains 13 residues. Trimming left V 3 bases short and J 7 bases short, with 10 bases between.

The chain recombines TRBV4-2 with TRBJ1-1; perhaps TRBD1 as D (6 bases). Germline V CDR1 and CDR2: LGHNA, YNFKEQ. The CDR3 spans 14 residues. Trimming stripped 4 bases from V and 4 bases from J, with 13 bases between. CDR3: CASSPPAQGTEAFF. For the CDR3, the DNA is TGTGCCAGCAGCCCCCCCGCACAGGGCACTGAAGCTTTCTTT.

The rearrangement uses TRBV7-9 and TRBJ1-2; a possible D gene is TRBD1 (6 bases). Trimming shortened V by 1 base and J by 8 bases, and 14 bases separated the two germline ends. The CDR3 runs 14 residues. The germline V gene has CDR1 SEHNR and CDR2 FQNEAQ (reference sequence). CDR3 amino acids: CASSLEGGTRGYTF. The CDR3 DNA reads TGTGCCAGCAGCTTAGAGGGGGGGACCCGGGGCTACACCTTC. Looking up the rest from reference TRBV7-9 and TRBJ1-2 gives the full variable domain: DTGVSQNPRHKITKRGQNVTFRCDPISEHNRLYWYRQTLGQGPEFLTYFQNEAQLEKSRLLSDRFSAERPKGSFSTLEIQRTEQGDSAMYLCASSLEGGTRGYTFGSGTRLTVV.

The chain uses TRBV6-5 and TRBJ1-1; D is perhaps TRBD1 (6 bases). Germline values: CDR1 MNHEY, CDR2 SVGAGI. V shed 6 bases and J shed 7 bases, with 15 bases lying between them. CDR3 length: 13 amino acids. The CDR3 loop is CASRRGAGREAFF. The CDR3 bases are TGTGCCAGCAGACGGGGGGCAGGGCGTGAAGCTTTCTTT.

The V gene is TRBV30, the J gene TRBJ1-2; TRBD1 aligns across 8 bases. Germline CDR1 is GTSNPN and CDR2 is SVGIG (reference sequence). With 0 bases clipped from V and 7 bases from J, the junction kept 7 bases outside the gene matches. This CDR3 comprises 14 residues. CDR3 amino acids: CAWSVTDRGTGYTF. The DNA for the CDR3 is TGTGCCTGGAGTGTTACAGACAGGGGCACTGGCTACACCTTC.

This clone was observed once. The genes are TRBV2 and TRBJ1-6; perhaps TRBD1 as D (5 bases). The germline V gene encodes CDR1 SNHLY and CDR2 FYNNEI. With 6 bases removed from V and 4 bases from J, the gap between germline ends came to 16 bases. The CDR3 contains 16 residues. CDR3 loop: CASRRRGQLYNSPLHF. CDR3 in DNA: TGTGCCAGCAGGAGGAGGGGCCAATTATATAATTCACCCCTCCACTTT.

The chain uses TRBV5-4 and TRBJ2-5, with TRBD1 matching over 8 bases. Germline V CDR1 and CDR2: SGHNT, YYREEE (reference sequence). V lost 0 bases, J lost 4 bases, and 11 bases stayed unmatched. The CDR3 length is 17 residues. CDR3 residues: CASSLDSSQGDVETQYF. The CDR3 region has the DNA TGTGCCAGCAGCTTGGATTCCTCACAGGGGGACGTAGAGACCCAGTACTTC. Based on the CDR3 plus reference TRBV5-4 and TRBJ2-5, the full variable domain is ETGVTQSPTHLIKTRGQQVTLRCSSQSGHNTVSWYQQALGQGPQFIFQYYREEENGRGNFPPRFSGLQFPNYSSELNVNALELDDSALYLCASSLDSSQGDVETQYFGPGTRLLVL.

The chain uses TRBV5-1 and TRBJ1-2, with D hard to call. Trimming pared 0 bases from V and 6 bases from J, leaving 12 bases between. The length of the CDR3 is 14 residues. Germline V gene data show CDR1 as SGHRS and CDR2 as YFSETQ. The CDR3 spells CASSLESKEDGYTF. The DNA for the CDR3 is TGCGCCAGCAGCTTGGAGTCGAAGGAGGATGGCTACACCTTC.

The chain uses TRBV2 and TRBJ2-5, with TRBD2 identical over 7 bases. Germline-derived CDR1 and CDR2 are SNHLY and FYNNEI. The J segment lost 5 bases and the V segment lost 6 bases, leaving 9 bases of the junction unmatched. This CDR3 has 14 residues. DNA for the CDR3: TGTGCCAGCAGAGCGGGACGGACTGGCGAGACCCAGTACTTC. Translated: CASRAGRTGETQYF.

With respect to this clone: Other DNA variants within this sample encode the same CDR3. The J gene is TRBJ1-1, the V gene TRBV5-1; D is uncertain. CDR3 size: 13 residues. Germline lookup yields CDR1 SGHRS and CDR2 YFSETQ. Trimming took off 1 base at V and 1 base at J, with 5 bases between the two ends. In nucleotides, the CDR3 is TGCGCCAGCAGCTTGACAGCGAACACTGAAGCTTTCTTT. This translates into CASSLTANTEAFF.

The V and J genes are TRBV14 and TRBJ1-3; D not resolved. Germline CDR1 reads SGHDN; CDR2 reads FVKESK. V shed 6 bases and J shed 1 base, with 10 bases lying between them. The CDR3 runs 14 residues. The CDR3 sequence is CASSTPGSGNTIYF. The CDR3 DNA reads TGTGCCAGCAGTACCCCCGGTTCTGGAAACACCATATATTTT. The full variable domain, in which reference TRBV14 and TRBJ1-3 provide the parts outside the CDR3, is EAGVTQFPSHSVIEKGQTVTLRCDPISGHDNLYWYRRVMGKEIKFLLHFVKESKQDESGMPNNRFLAERTGGTYSTLKVQPAELEDSGVYFCASSTPGSGNTIYFGEGSWLTVV.

The rearrangement uses TRBV7-2 and TRBJ1-1; TRBD1 aligns across 8 bases. Germline lookup yields CDR1 SGHTA and CDR2 FQGNSA. The CDR3 is 13 amino acids. With 4 bases clipped from V and 10 bases from J, the junction kept 8 bases outside the gene matches. The CDR3 nucleotides read TGTGCCAGCAGCTCGACAGGGGCGGCATCAGCTTTCTTT. Its protein is CASSSTGAASAFF. Drawing the rest from reference TRBV7-2 and TRBJ1-1, the complete variable domain is GAGVSQSPSNKVTEKGKDVELRCDPISGHTALYWYRQSLGQGLEFLIYFQGNSAPDKSGLPSDRFSAERTGGSVSTLTIQRTQQEDSAVYLCASSSTGAASAFFGQGTRLTVV.

The rearrangement joins TRBV9 to TRBJ1-1, with D perhaps TRBD1 (6 bases). The CDR3 spans 14 residues. Germline CDR1 reads SGDLS; CDR2 reads YYNGEE. Trimming cost V 5 bases and J 4 bases, with 15 bases left between them. CDR3 loop: CASSTNVGATEAFF. The CDR3 DNA sequence: TGTGCCAGCAGTACGAACGTGGGGGCCACTGAAGCTTTCTTT.

The chain couples TRBV24-1 to TRBJ2-7, with D perhaps matching TRBD2 (7 bases). The V end was cut by 6 bases, the J end by 4 bases, with 12 bases between. CDR3 size: 13 residues. Germline CDR1 is KGHDR and CDR2 is SFDVKD. The CDR3 loop is CATSRGAGYEQYF. In DNA, the CDR3 is TGTGCCACCAGTCGGGGGGCCGGATACGAGCAGTACTTC.

The chain uses TRBV29-1 and TRBJ1-2; D may be TRBD1 (6 bases). The CDR3 contains 11 residues. Trimming removed 7 bases at V and 8 bases at J, with 14 bases between. CDR1 is SQVTM and CDR2 is ANQGSEA in the germline V gene. In DNA form, the CDR3 reads TGCAGCGAAAGCCGGACAGTGGGCTACACCTTC. Amino acids: CSESRTVGYTF.

The J gene is TRBJ2-5, the V gene TRBV6-5; TRBD1 agrees at 7 bases. The CDR3 has 15 residues. The trim removed 0 bases at V and 2 bases at J, leaving 3 bases unmatched. Germline values: CDR1 MNHEY, CDR2 SVGAGI. DNA for the CDR3: TGTGCCAGCAGTTACTCGGGACAGCCTCAAGAGACCCAGTACTTC. Its translation: CASSYSGQPQETQYF.

V usage is TRBV5-1 and J usage is TRBJ1-1, with D possibly TRBD1 on 6 matching bases. The germline gives CDR1 SGHRS, CDR2 YFSETQ. The CDR3 extends over 15 amino acids. Trimming pared 3 bases from V and 4 bases from J, leaving 16 bases between. This chain's CDR3 is CASSSNTGRGTEAFF. Here the CDR3 DNA reads TGCGCCAGCAGCTCTAATACAGGGAGAGGCACTGAAGCTTTCTTT.

The chain joins TRBV18 to TRBJ1-6, with 8 bases fitting TRBD1. This CDR3 is 14 amino acids long. Germline CDR1 KGHSH, CDR2 LQKENI. The V and J ends lost 5 bases and 7 bases, in that order; junction bases with no gene match: 4. The CDR3: CASSEDRANSPLHF. DNA for the CDR3: TGTGCCAGCTCAGAGGACAGGGCCAATTCACCCCTCCACTTT.

The V gene is TRBV13, the J gene TRBJ1-3, with D hard to call. Trimming stripped 1 base from V and 6 bases from J, with 7 bases between. Germline values: CDR1 PRHDT, CDR2 FYEKMQ (reference sequence). The CDR3 runs to 13 residues. The CDR3 loop is CASSLELANTIYF. Here the CDR3 DNA reads TGTGCCAGCAGCTTAGAACTCGCAAACACCATATATTTT.

V is TRBV27 and J is TRBJ1-2; D ambiguous. The CDR3 has 15 residues. Germline loops: CDR1 MNHEY, CDR2 SMNVEV (reference sequence). V lost 0 bases and J lost 8, with 16 bases in between. The CDR3 protein is CASSLSIGWAFGYTF. The CDR3 DNA reads TGTGCCAGCAGTTTATCGATCGGTTGGGCTTTCGGCTACACCTTC.

The genes are TRBV6-5 and TRBJ2-3; maybe TRBD1 (6 bases). The V end lost 7 bases, the J end lost 0 bases, and 14 bases lay between the germline ends. The germline CDR1 and CDR2 sequences are MNHEY and SVGAGI. The CDR3 consists of 15 residues. The CDR3 coding sequence is TGTGCCAGCACCTTGACAGGAACTAGCACAGATACGCAGTATTTT. It codes for CASTLTGTSTDTQYF.

The chain recombines TRBV19 with TRBJ1-5; no firm D call. V was pared by 7 bases and J by 0 bases, with 13 bases between. Germline V lookup: CDR1 LNHDA, CDR2 SQIVND (reference sequence). CDR3 size: 15 residues. CDR3 sequence reads: CASIRSVDSNQPQHF. CDR3 in DNA: TGTGCCAGTATTCGGAGCGTAGATAGCAATCAGCCCCAGCATTTT.